Included here is one T cell receptor beta chain sequence, with context. This clonotype has a handful of counts. It lacks a known antigen. It has no much larger one-base neighbor in the sample; base qualities were not kept. The data were taken from a study of T-cell reconstitution after alpha-beta-depleted transplantation in children (dated by TCRdb to the mid-2010s). Study-level background: Using TCR repertoire profiling, the study quantitatively followed how T-cell immune reconstitution unfolded in children after TCRalphabeta/CD19-depleted allogeneic hematopoietic cell transplantation.

The CDR1 and CDR2 encoded by the germline V gene (reference sequence) are DFQATT and SNEGSKA. From V the trimming removes 2 bases and from J it removes 3 bases, while the gene matches leave 7 bases of the junction unaccounted for. Including the terminal cysteine and phenylalanine, the CDR3 comprises 16 residues. The entry retains the CDR3 DNA only, 48 bases that are in frame from base 1. Library construction relied on PCR. Sequencing relied on an Illumina HiSeq 2500. Molecular barcoding was employed in the preparation of TCR libraries, with unique molecular identifiers being used to normalize TCRbeta repertoire quantification. TCRdb reprocessing: public reads trimmed at Q25 with fastp, clones called with MiXCR, in-frame beta chains kept. Records with the same CDR3 protein are collapsed into one entry carrying the most frequent genes and DNA. The sample has about 360,000 distinct CDR3 sequences on record, roughly 14% of them singletons. 4% to 5.5% of the sample is held by the ten biggest clonotypes.

The sequence derives from a human donor who donated a stem cell graft to a child with Fanconi anemia. Material: PBMCs, obtained from the stem cell graft. The chain joins TRBV20-1 to TRBJ2-6; 7 junctional bases match TRBD1. The DNA sequence is as follows: TGCAGTGCTAGAAGGCAGGGGGTGGGTGGGGCCAACGTCCTGACTTTC. Translation gives CSARRQGVGGANVLTF.